This paragraph covers one TCR beta chain sequence. Antigen: not known. The sample belongs to a study of STAT5B mutations in CD4+ large granular lymphocyte leukemia. As for the study in general: The CDR3 'QG' motif was associated with a particular HLA allele among healthy donors.

Findings and caveats of the study: 8/27 top patient clones versus 2/35 control clones were TRBV06-family. About 26% of private leukemic clonotypes occurred rarely in other patients' non-leukemic repertoires.

TCRdb's copy holds only in-frame clones and misses some; the assay was immunoSEQ multiplex PCR. The repertoire holds around 31,000 clones, less than 75% seen once, with 2% in the top ten. This CDR3 region has 14 residues. V shed 5 bases and J shed 3 bases, with 13 bases lying between them. Germline CDR1 MNHEY, CDR2 SVGAGI. V is TRBV6-5 and J is TRBJ1-1; tentative D call: TRBD1 (5 bases). The TCR originated in a human donor in good health. The sequenced sample was CD4+ T cells from blood buffy coats. Written as DNA, the CDR3 is TGTGCCAGCAGTAAGGGGCATGGGGACACTGAAGCTTTCTTT. Translating gives CASSKGHGDTEAFF.